This paragraph covers one T cell receptor beta chain sequence. Using immunoSEQ multiplex PCR, the repertoire was profiled, and TCRdb retains in-frame clones only, with some absent. The sample has over 150,000 clones, about 94% seen once. The sample comes from a study of control samples from healthy donors and cancer patients. CDR3 length equals 11 residues. CDR1 is MNHEY and CDR2 is SVGAGI in the germline V gene. The germline V and J ends were trimmed by 2 bases and 5 bases, with 3 bases remaining between them. Sequences were obtained from blood. J is TRBJ1-1 and V is TRBV6-5; D uncertain. This TCR was sampled from a man in his forties or fifties in good health. The CDR3 protein is CASSYRTEAFF. CDR3 nucleotide sequence: TGTGCCAGCAGTTACAGGACTGAAGCTTTCTTT.